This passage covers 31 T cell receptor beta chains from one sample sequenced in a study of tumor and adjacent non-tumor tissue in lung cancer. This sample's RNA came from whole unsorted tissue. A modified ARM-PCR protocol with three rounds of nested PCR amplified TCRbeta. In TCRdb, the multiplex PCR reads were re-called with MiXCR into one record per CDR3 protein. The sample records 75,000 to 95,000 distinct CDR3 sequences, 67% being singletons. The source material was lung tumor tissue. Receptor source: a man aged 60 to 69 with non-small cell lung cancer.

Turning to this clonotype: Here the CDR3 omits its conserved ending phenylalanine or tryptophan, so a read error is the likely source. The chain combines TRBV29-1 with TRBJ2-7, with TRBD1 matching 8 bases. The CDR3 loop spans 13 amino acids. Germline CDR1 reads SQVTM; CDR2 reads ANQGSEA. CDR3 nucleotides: TGTAGCGTTGAAGTGGTCAGGGGGCGAGAGCAGTACCTC. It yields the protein CSVEVVRGREQYL.

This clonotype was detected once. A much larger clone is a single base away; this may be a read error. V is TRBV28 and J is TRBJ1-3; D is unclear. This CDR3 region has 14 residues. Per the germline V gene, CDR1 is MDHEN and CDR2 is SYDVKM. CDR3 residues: CVSSPLGGRNTIYF. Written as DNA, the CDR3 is TGTGTCAGCAGTCCCCTCGGAGGGCGAAACACCATATATTTT.

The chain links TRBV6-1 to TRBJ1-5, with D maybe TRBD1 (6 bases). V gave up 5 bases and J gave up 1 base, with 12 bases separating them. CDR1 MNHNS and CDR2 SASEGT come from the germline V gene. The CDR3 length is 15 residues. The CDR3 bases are TGTGCCAGCAGTAAGACGGGGGCGAGCAATCAGCCCCAGCATTTT. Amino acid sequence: CASSKTGASNQPQHF.

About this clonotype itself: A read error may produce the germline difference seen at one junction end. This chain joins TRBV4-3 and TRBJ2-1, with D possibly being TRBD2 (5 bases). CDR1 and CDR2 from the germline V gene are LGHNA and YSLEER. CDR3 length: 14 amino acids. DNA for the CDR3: TGCGCTAGCAGCTCAAAAGGACTTTACAAGGAGCAGTTCTTC. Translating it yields CASSSKGLYKEQFF.

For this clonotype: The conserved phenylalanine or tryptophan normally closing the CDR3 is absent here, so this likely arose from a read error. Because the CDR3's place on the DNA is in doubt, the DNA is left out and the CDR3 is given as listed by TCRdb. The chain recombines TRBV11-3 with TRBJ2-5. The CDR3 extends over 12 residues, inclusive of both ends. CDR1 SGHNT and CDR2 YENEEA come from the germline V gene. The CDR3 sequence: CASSSLQETQCS.

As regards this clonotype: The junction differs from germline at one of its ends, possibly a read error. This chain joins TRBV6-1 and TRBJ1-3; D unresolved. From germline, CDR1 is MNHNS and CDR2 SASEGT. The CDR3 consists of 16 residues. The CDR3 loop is CASSEILSYSGNTMYF. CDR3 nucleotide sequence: TGTGCAAGCAGTGAAATTCTCAGCTACTCTGGAAACACCATGTATTTT.

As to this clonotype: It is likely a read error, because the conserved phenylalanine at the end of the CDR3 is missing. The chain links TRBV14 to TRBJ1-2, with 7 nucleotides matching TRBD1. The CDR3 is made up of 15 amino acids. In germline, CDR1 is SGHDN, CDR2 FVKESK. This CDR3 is CAISQGRGQLYGYTL. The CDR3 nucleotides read TGTGCCATCAGCCAAGGGAGGGGACAGCTGTATGGCTACACCTTA.

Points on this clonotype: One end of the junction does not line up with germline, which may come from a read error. CDR3 sequence: CASNQEEERSSTDTQYF. The DNA of the CDR3 is TGCGCCAGCAACCAAGAAGAAGAACGGAGTAGCACAGATACGCAGTATTTT. The rearrangement links TRBV4-3 to TRBJ2-3; D unresolved. This CDR3 region has 17 residues. Germline CDR1 LGHNA, CDR2 YSLEER.

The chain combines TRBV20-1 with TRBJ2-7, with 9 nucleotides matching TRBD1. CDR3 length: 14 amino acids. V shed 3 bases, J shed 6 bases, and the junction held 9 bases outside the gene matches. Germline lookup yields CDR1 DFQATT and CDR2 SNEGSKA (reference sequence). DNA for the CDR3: TGCAGTGCTAGTCACGGGACAGGGAACCTCGAGCAGTACTTC. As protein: CSASHGTGNLEQYF.

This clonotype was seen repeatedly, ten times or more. CDR3 in DNA: TGCAGTGCTAGGAGGACAGTAAATCAGCCCCAGCATTTT. Encoded protein: CSARRTVNQPQHF. The V call is TRBV20-1, the J call TRBJ1-5; a weak D match, TRBD1 (6 bases). Per germline, CDR1 DFQATT and CDR2 SNEGSKA (reference sequence). CDR3 length: 13 amino acids. V was clipped by 3 bases and J by 4 bases, with 10 bases between them.

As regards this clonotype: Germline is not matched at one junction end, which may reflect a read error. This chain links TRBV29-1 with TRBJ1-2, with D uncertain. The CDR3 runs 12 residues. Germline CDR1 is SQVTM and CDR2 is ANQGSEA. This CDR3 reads CSVGGVYGGYTF. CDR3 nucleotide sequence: TGCAGTGTTGGTGGGGTGTATGGTGGCTACACCTTC.

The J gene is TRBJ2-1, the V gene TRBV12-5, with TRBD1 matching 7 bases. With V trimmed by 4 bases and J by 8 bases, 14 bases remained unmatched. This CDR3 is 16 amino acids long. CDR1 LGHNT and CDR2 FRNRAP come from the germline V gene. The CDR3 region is CASGSVQGQVTDEQFF. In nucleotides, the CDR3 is TGTGCTAGTGGTTCGGTACAAGGACAGGTTACCGATGAGCAGTTCTTC.

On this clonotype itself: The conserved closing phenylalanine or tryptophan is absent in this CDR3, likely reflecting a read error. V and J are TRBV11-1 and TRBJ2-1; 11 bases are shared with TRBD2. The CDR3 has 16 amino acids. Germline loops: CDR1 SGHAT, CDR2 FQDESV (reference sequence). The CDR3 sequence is CARSPTLAGDYNEQFL. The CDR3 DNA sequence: TGTGCCCGCAGCCCCACACTAGCGGGAGACTACAATGAGCAGTTCCTT.

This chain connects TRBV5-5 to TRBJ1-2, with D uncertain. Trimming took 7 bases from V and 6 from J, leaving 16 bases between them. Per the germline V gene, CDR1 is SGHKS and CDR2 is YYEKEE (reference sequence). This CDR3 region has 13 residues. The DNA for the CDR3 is TGTGCCAGCGGAGTGACACTCAACCATGGCTACACCTTC. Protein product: CASGVTLNHGYTF.

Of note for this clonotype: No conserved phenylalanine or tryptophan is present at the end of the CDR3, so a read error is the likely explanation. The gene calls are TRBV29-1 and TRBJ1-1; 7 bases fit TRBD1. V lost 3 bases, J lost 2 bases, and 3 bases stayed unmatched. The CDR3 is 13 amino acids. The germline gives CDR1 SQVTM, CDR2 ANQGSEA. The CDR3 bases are TGCAGCGTTGACGGGACAGTTAACACTGAAGCTTTCATT. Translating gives CSVDGTVNTEAFI.

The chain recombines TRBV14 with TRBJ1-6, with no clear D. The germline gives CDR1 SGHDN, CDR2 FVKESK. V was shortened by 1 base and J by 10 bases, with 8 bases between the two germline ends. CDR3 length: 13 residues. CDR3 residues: CASSQGLQSPLHF. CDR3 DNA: TGTGCCAGCAGCCAAGGACTGCAATCACCCCTCCACTTT.

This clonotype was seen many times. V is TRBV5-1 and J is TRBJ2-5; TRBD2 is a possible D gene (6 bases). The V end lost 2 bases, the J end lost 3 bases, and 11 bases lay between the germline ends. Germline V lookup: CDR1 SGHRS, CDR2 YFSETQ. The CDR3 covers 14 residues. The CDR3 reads CASSFGSGEETQYF. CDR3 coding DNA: TGCGCCAGCAGCTTCGGGAGCGGCGAAGAGACCCAGTACTTC.

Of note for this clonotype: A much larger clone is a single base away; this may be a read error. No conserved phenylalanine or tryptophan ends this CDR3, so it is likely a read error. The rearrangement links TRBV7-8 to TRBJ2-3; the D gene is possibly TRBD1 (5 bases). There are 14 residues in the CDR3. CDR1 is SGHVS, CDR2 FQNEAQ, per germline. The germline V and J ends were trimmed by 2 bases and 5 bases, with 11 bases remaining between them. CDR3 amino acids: CASSLSRDEDTQYL. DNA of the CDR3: TGTGCCAGCAGCTTATCCAGGGATGAAGATACGCAGTATCTT.

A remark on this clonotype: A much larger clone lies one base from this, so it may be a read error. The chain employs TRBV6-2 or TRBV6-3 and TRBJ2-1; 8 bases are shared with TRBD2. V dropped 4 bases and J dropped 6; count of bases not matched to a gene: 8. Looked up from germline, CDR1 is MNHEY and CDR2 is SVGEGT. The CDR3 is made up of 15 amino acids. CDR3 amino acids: CASSSGLGNTNEQFF. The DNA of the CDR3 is TGTGCCAGCAGTTCGGGACTAGGCAATACCAATGAGCAGTTCTTC.

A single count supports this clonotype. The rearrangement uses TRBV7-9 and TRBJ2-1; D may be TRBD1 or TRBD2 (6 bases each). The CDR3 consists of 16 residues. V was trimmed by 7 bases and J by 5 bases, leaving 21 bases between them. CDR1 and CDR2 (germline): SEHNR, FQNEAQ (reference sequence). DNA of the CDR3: TGTGCCAGCAACGCCTTGGGGGGCGGGAAAAACAATGAGCAGTTCTTC. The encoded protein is CASNALGGGKNNEQFF.

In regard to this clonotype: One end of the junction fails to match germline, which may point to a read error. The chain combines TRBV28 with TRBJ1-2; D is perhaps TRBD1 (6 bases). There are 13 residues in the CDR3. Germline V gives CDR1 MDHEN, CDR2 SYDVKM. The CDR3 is CASKTGSTDGYTF. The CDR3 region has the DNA TGTGCCAGCAAAACAGGGAGTACTGATGGCTATACCTTC.

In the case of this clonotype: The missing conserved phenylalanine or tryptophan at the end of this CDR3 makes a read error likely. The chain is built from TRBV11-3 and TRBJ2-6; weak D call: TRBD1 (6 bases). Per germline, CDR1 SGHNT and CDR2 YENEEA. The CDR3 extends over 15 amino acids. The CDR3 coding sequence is TGTGCTAGCAGCCAACAGGGCTCTGGGGCCAACGTCCTGACTTTA. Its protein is CASSQQGSGANVLTL.

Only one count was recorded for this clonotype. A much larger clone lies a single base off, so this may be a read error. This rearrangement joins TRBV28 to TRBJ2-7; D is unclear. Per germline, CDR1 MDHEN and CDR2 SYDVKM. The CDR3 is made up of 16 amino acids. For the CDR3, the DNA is TGTGCCAGCAGCGAGACAATTGGTGCTACGGTTTACGAGCATTACTTC. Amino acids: CASSETIGATVYEHYF.

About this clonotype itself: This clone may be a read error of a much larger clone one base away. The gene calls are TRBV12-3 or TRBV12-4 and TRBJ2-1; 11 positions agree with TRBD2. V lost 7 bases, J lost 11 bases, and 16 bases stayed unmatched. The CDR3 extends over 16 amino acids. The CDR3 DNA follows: TGTGCCAGCATCTACGGTAGCGGGAGGGCCCGGAGGAAGCAGTTCTTC. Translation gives CASIYGSGRARRKQFF.

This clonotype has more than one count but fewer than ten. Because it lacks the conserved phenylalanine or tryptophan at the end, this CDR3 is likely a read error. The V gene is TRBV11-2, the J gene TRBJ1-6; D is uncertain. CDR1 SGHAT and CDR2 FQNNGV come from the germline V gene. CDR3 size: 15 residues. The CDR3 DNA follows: TGTGCCAGCAGCTTAGACAGGTCCTATGATTCACCCCTCCACTAT. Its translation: CASSLDRSYDSPLHY.

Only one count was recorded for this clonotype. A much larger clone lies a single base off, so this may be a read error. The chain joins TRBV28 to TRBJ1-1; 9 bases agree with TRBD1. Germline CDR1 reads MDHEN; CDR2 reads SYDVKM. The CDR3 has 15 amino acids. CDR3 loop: CASSLAGTGNTEAIF. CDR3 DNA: TGTGCCAGCAGCTTAGCCGGGACAGGGAACACTGAAGCTATCTTT.

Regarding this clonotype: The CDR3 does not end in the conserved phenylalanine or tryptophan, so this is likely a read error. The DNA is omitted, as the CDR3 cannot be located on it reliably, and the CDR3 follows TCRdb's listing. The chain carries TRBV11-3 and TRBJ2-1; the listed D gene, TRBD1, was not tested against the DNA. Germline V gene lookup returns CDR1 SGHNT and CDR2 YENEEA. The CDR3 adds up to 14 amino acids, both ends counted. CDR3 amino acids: CASSLGTGLGKRFL.

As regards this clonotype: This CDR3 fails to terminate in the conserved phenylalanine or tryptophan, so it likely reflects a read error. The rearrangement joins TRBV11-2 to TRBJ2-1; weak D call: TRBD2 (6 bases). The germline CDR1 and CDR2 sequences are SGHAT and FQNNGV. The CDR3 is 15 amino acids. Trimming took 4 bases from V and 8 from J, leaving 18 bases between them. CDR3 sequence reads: CASSSHRGMRDEQFL. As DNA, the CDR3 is TGTGCCAGCAGCTCACACCGGGGGATGAGGGATGAGCAGTTCTTA.

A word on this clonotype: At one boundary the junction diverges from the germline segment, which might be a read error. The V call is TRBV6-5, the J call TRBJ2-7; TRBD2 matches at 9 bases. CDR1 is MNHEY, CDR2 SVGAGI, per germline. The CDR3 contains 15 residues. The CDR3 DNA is TGTGCCAGCAGTTATGGCGCGGGAGGGAGGGGCGAGAAGTACTTC. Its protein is CASSYGAGGRGEKYF.

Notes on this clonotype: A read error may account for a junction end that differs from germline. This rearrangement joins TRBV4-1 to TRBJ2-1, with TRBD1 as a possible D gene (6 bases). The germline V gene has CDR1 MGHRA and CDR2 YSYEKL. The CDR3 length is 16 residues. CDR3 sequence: CASSQAAWTEYNEQFF. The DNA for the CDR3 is TGTGCCAGCAGCCAAGCTGCCTGGACAGAGTACAATGAGCAGTTCTTC.

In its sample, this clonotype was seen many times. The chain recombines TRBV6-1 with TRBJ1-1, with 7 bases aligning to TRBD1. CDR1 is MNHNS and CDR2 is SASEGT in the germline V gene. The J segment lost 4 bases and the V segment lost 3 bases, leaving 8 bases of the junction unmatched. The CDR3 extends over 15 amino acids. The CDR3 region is CASSDAGQVLTEAFF. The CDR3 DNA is TGTGCCAGCAGTGATGCCGGACAGGTGCTCACTGAAGCTTTCTTT.